This passage covers 30 T cell receptor beta chains from one sample sequenced in a study of PD-1 blockade in classical Hodgkin lymphoma. Each and every patient relapsed after autologous stem cell transplantation, and patients got differing brentuximab vedotin exposure. Sequencing used immunoSEQ multiplex PCR; TCRdb keeps in-frame clones, though not all of them. The sample lists tens of thousands of clones; around nine tenths were seen once. Sequencing was performed on peripheral blood mononuclear cells (PBMCs), taken before the second cycle of nivolumab. The receptors shown here come from a human donor with classical Hodgkin lymphoma.

V gene TRBV27 combines with J gene TRBJ1-1, with D unresolved. From germline, CDR1 is MNHEY and CDR2 SMNVEV (reference sequence). The CDR3 is 18 amino acids. V lost 4 bases and J 0 bases, leaving 21 bases between the germline ends. The CDR3: CASSSIRPPHHMNTEAFF. The CDR3 DNA reads as TGTGCCAGCAGTTCCATCCGTCCCCCCCACCACATGAACACTGAAGCTTTCTTT.

The rearrangement links TRBV11-3 to TRBJ2-1; 9 nucleotides match TRBD2. The germline CDR1 and CDR2 sequences are SGHNT and YENEEA. The CDR3 extends over 16 amino acids. Unmatched junction bases numbered 6, after V lost 4 bases and J lost 2 bases. CDR3 sequence: CASSSRSGGPYNEQFF. The CDR3 nucleotides are TGTGCCAGCAGCTCCCGCAGCGGGGGGCCCTACAATGAGCAGTTCTTC.

CDR3 residues: CASRPILDRPSSYEQYF. DNA for the CDR3: TGCGCCAGCAGGCCGATATTGGACAGGCCCTCTAGCTACGAGCAGTACTTC. The V gene is TRBV5-1, the J gene TRBJ2-7, with TRBD1 matching over 7 bases. Germline V gene sequence: CDR1 SGHRS, CDR2 YFSETQ. V gave up 5 bases and J gave up 3 bases; unmatched junction bases: 17. The CDR3 is made up of 17 amino acids.

V gene TRBV5-1 combines with J gene TRBJ1-2, with D perhaps TRBD1 (6 bases). V was pared by 2 bases and J by 8 bases, with 13 bases between. Germline loops: CDR1 SGHRS, CDR2 YFSETQ. This CDR3 spans 13 amino acids. The CDR3 region is CASSLQGRGGYTF. For the CDR3, the DNA is TGCGCCAGCAGCTTACAGGGTAGAGGAGGCTACACCTTC.

The rearrangement joins TRBV11-3 to TRBJ2-3; D unclear. V was trimmed by 6 bases and J by 4 bases, leaving 14 bases between them. Per germline, CDR1 SGHNT and CDR2 YENEEA. CDR3 length: 14 residues. CDR3 sequence reads: CASSPRMNSDTQYF. DNA for the CDR3: TGTGCCAGCAGTCCCCGTATGAATTCAGATACGCAGTATTTT.

V is TRBV12-5 and J is TRBJ2-7; D might be TRBD2 (5 bases). Germline lookup yields CDR1 LGHNT and CDR2 FRNRAP. This CDR3 comprises 12 residues. The germline V and J ends were trimmed by 0 bases and 7 bases, with 7 bases remaining between them. The chain's CDR3 is CASGLVRGEQYF. The CDR3 DNA reads as TGTGCTAGTGGTTTGGTACGGGGAGAGCAGTACTTC.

The chain carries TRBV27 and TRBJ2-7, with a tentative D call TRBD1 (6 bases). Trimming pared 6 bases from V and 3 bases from J, leaving 15 bases between. CDR3 length equals 14 residues. CDR1 and CDR2 from the germline V gene are MNHEY and SMNVEV (reference sequence). This CDR3 is CASSQMDSFYEQYF. The CDR3 DNA follows: TGTGCCAGCAGCCAAATGGACAGCTTCTACGAGCAGTACTTC.

The rearrangement links TRBV27 to TRBJ2-7; tentatively, D is TRBD1 (6 bases). This CDR3 comprises 16 residues. V dropped 4 bases and J dropped 1 base, with 17 bases sitting between them. Germline CDR1 is MNHEY and CDR2 is SMNVEV (reference sequence). CDR3 sequence reads: CASSSITGFFSYEQYF. CDR3 in DNA: TGTGCCAGCAGTTCCATAACAGGGTTTTTTTCCTACGAGCAGTACTTC.

The rearrangement uses TRBV5-3 and TRBJ1-2, with TRBD1 identical over 7 bases. TRBV5-3 is recorded as an ORF, its role being uncertain. The CDR3 totals 16 residues. The V segment lost 3 bases and the J segment 3 bases; nucleotides outside the gene matches: 11. The chain's CDR3 is CARSSTGLYTDYGYTF. The CDR3 nucleotides are TGTGCCAGAAGCTCGACAGGGCTATACACAGACTATGGCTACACCTTC.

V and J are TRBV7-9 and TRBJ1-1, with D hard to call. V lost 1 base to trimming and J lost 0 bases, with 6 bases between them. Germline V gives CDR1 SEHNR, CDR2 FQNEAQ (reference sequence). The CDR3 runs to 14 residues. The CDR3 DNA reads as TGTGCCAGCAGCTTAGGAACTATGAACACTGAAGCTTTCTTT. Its translation is CASSLGTMNTEAFF.

Only one count was recorded for this clone. The chain couples TRBV5-4 to TRBJ2-3, with D unclear. Trimming pared 1 base from V and 0 bases from J, leaving 12 bases between. Per the germline V gene, CDR1 is SGHNT and CDR2 is YYREEE (reference sequence). CDR3 length equals 16 residues. The CDR3 DNA follows: TGTGCCAGCAGCTTGTTCCTAGTCGGCAGCACAGATACGCAGTATTTT. This encodes CASSLFLVGSTDTQYF.

The chain has TRBV11-2 and TRBJ2-2, with 9 bases aligning to TRBD2. CDR1 SGHAT and CDR2 FQNNGV come from the germline V gene. The CDR3 has 17 residues. The ends lost 0 bases at V and 4 bases at J; junction bases unmatched: 6. CDR3: CASSLDRTSVVTGELFF. In nucleotides, the CDR3 is TGTGCCAGCAGCTTAGATCGGACTAGCGTTGTCACCGGGGAGCTGTTTTTT.

This clone has only one observation. The chain is built from TRBV5-1 and TRBJ1-2; TRBD1 matches 12 bases. Germline CDR1 SGHRS, CDR2 YFSETQ. This CDR3 region has 15 residues. V dropped 0 bases and J dropped 6; count of bases not matched to a gene: 3. The CDR3, as DNA: TGCGCCAGCAGCTTGGACGGGACAGGGGGCAATGGCTACACCTTC. Translation: CASSLDGTGGNGYTF.

This rearrangement joins TRBV28 to TRBJ2-7, with D possibly being TRBD1 (5 bases). The CDR3 is 13 amino acids. Germline lookup yields CDR1 MDHEN and CDR2 SYDVKM. Trimming took 10 bases from V and 2 from J, leaving 15 bases between them. CDR3 in amino acids: CATTDPGTYEQYF. The CDR3 DNA follows: TGTGCCACCACAGACCCAGGGACCTACGAGCAGTACTTC.

The chain employs TRBV10-3 and TRBJ1-1; 11 bases are shared with TRBD1. Germline trimming cut 0 bases from V and 10 bases from J; bases unmatched to any gene: 4. The CDR3 runs to 14 residues. The germline gives CDR1 ENHRY, CDR2 SYGVKD. The CDR3: CAISESGQGARAFF. CDR3 nucleotides: TGTGCCATCAGTGAGTCCGGACAGGGGGCGCGAGCTTTCTTT.

The chain uses TRBV6-5 and TRBJ1-2; D remains ambiguous. Germline V CDR1 and CDR2: MNHEY, SVGAGI. The CDR3 spans 15 residues. Trimming removed 2 bases at V and 8 bases at J, with 18 bases between. CDR3 amino acids: CASSYGLGVLGGYTF. CDR3 nucleotide sequence: TGTGCCAGCAGTTACGGGCTCGGGGTGTTGGGCGGCTACACCTTC.

The genes are TRBV11-2 and TRBJ2-1, with TRBD2 matching 12 bases. J gave up 10 bases and V 2 bases, and 6 bases lay outside the gene matches. The germline gives CDR1 SGHAT, CDR2 FQNNGV. This CDR3 comprises 15 residues. CDR3 DNA: TGTGCCAGCAGCTTACGGCTAGCGGGGGGGCAGGAGCAGTTCTTC. It is translated as CASSLRLAGGQEQFF.

V usage is TRBV6-5 and J usage is TRBJ1-4; D uncertain. The V end was cut by 2 bases, the J end by 7 bases, with 14 bases between. The germline V gene encodes CDR1 MNHEY and CDR2 SVGAGI. This CDR3 has 15 residues. For the CDR3, the DNA is TGTGCCAGCAGTTACGAGGGCCGAGTAAGTGAAAAACTGTTTTTT. Translation gives CASSYEGRVSEKLFF.

This chain joins TRBV5-1 and TRBJ1-4, with 8 bases identical to TRBD1. The CDR3 is 14 residues long. V dropped 1 base and J dropped 11; count of bases not matched to a gene: 7. Germline CDR1 SGHRS, CDR2 YFSETQ. CDR3 sequence (DNA): TGCGCCAGCAGCTTGCAGGGGGCTGAGGGGAAACTGTTTTTT. Encoded protein: CASSLQGAEGKLFF.

This clone showed up just a few times. The chain joins TRBV11-2 to TRBJ2-4, with TRBD2 matching 8 bases. CDR1 and CDR2 from the germline V gene are SGHAT and FQNNGV. This CDR3 is 17 amino acids long. V lost 2 bases to trimming and J lost 6 bases; unmatched junction nucleotides: 12. The CDR3 is CASSLSPGTGRGNIQYF. CDR3 sequence (DNA): TGTGCCAGCAGCTTAAGTCCCGGGACCGGGAGGGGAAACATTCAGTACTTC.

J is TRBJ2-3 and V is TRBV5-1, with 7 bases identical to TRBD1. CDR3 length: 15 amino acids. Unmatched junction bases numbered 6, after V lost 1 base and J lost 4 bases. The germline CDR1 and CDR2 sequences are SGHRS and YFSETQ. DNA for the CDR3: TGCGCCAGCAGCTTGAACGGACAGGCGCCAGATACGCAGTATTTT. It codes for CASSLNGQAPDTQYF.

This chain links TRBV14 with TRBJ1-1; no clear D gene. V was clipped by 3 bases and J by 1 base, with 6 bases between them. This CDR3 comprises 13 residues. Germline CDR1 is SGHDN and CDR2 is FVKESK. CDR3 in DNA: TGTGCCAGCAGCCATCGGTGGAACACTGAAGCTTTCTTT. It specifies CASSHRWNTEAFF.

The CDR3 region is CASSLWGSGANVLTF. The CDR3 DNA is TGCGCCAGCAGCTTGTGGGGGTCTGGGGCCAACGTCCTGACTTTC. This chain links TRBV5-1 with TRBJ2-6; perhaps D is TRBD1 or TRBD2 (5 bases each). Germline loops: CDR1 SGHRS, CDR2 YFSETQ. V lost 1 base to trimming and J lost 1 base, with 6 bases between them. The CDR3 length is 15 residues.

V usage is TRBV27 and J usage is TRBJ1-2; D gene unclear. Trimming cost V 3 bases and J 11 bases, with 13 bases left between them. The CDR3 sequence is 12 residues long. From germline, CDR1 is MNHEY and CDR2 SMNVEV (reference sequence). This CDR3 is CASSFDPPPYTF. The CDR3 region has the DNA TGTGCCAGCAGTTTTGACCCACCGCCTTACACCTTC.

A note on this clone: Compared with germline, one end of the junction differs, possibly owing to a read error. The CDR3 sequence: CASSLGAGQSYEQYF. The CDR3, as DNA: TGTGCCAGCAGTTTAGGGGCGGGCCAGTCCTACGAGCAGTACTTC. This rearrangement joins TRBV7-9 to TRBJ2-7, with D perhaps matching TRBD1 or TRBD2 (5 bases each). In germline, CDR1 is SEHNR, CDR2 FQNEAQ (reference sequence). This CDR3 region has 15 residues.

This clone was counted only a few times. The chain links TRBV5-1 to TRBJ1-1, with a weak D call TRBD1 (6 bases). Germline CDR1 reads SGHRS; CDR2 reads YFSETQ. The CDR3 sequence is 15 residues long. Trimming took 1 base from V and 8 from J, leaving 18 bases between them. The DNA for the CDR3 is TGCGCCAGCAGCTTGACTGGGGGCGGGATGAACGAAGCTTTCTTT. Translating it yields CASSLTGGGMNEAFF.

To note about this clone: This may be a read error: a much more frequent sequence differs by one nucleotide. The DNA of the CDR3 is TGCGCCAGCGGCCCGACAGGGGACACTGAAGCTTTCTTT. Protein sequence: CASGPTGDTEAFF. The chain combines TRBV5-1 with TRBJ1-1; 8 bases are shared with TRBD1. Losses at the gene ends were 7 bases for V and 3 bases for J; bases not matched to a gene: 5. Germline V gene data show CDR1 as SGHRS and CDR2 as YFSETQ. The CDR3 has 13 amino acids. The full variable domain, completed using reference TRBV5-1 and TRBJ1-1, is KAGVTQTPRYLIKTRGQQVTLSCSPISGHRSVSWYQQTPGQGLQFLFEYFSETQRNKGNFPGRFSGRQFSNSRSEMNVSTLELGDSALYLCASGPTGDTEAFFGQGTRLTVV.

This clone was counted only a few times. The J gene is TRBJ2-1, the V gene TRBV5-1; D unresolved. The germline V gene has CDR1 SGHRS and CDR2 YFSETQ. CDR3 length: 15 residues. V was trimmed by 2 bases and J by 5 bases, leaving 14 bases between them. CDR3 residues: CASSFQVGANNEQFF. The DNA of the CDR3 is TGCGCCAGCAGCTTCCAGGTAGGCGCAAACAATGAGCAGTTCTTC.

This clone was seen only once. The rearrangement uses TRBV6-6 and TRBJ1-5, with 7 bases matching TRBD1. CDR1 is MNHNY and CDR2 is SVGAGI in the germline V gene (reference sequence). CDR3 size: 15 residues. After removal of 6 bases from V and 4 bases from J, the junction contained 9 bases not matched to a gene. The CDR3 loop reads CASSPDRVGNQPQHF. CDR3 sequence (DNA): TGTGCCAGCAGCCCCGACAGGGTAGGGAATCAGCCCCAGCATTTT.

The V and J genes are TRBV28 and TRBJ2-7, with D uncertain. The CDR3 covers 17 residues. Germline values: CDR1 MDHEN, CDR2 SYDVKM. V was cut by 3 bases and J by 2 bases, with 20 bases left in between. The CDR3 here is CASSFPGRARKTYEQYF. The CDR3 DNA reads TGTGCCAGCAGTTTCCCAGGCCGCGCACGAAAAACCTACGAGCAGTACTTC.